This T cell receptor (beta chain) originates from a study of blood T cells in healthy people across ages. This clonotype has just a few counts. Next came a second PCR, run for about 6 to 11 cycles, which used a sample-barcoded 5' primer along with a J-beta primer mix. TCRdb redid the calling of the 5' RACE reads with MiXCR, one entry per CDR3 protein. The top ten hold under 8% of the sample, which has 1.4 million to 1.5 million distinct CDR3 sequences, approximately 40% seen once. V lost 4 bases to trimming and J lost 10 bases; unmatched junction nucleotides: 11. The CDR3 contains 15 residues. CDR1 SGHRS and CDR2 YFSETQ come from the germline V gene.

The rearrangement joins TRBV5-1 to TRBJ1-6; 7 nucleotides agree with TRBD1. This TCR was sampled from a woman between 18 and 30 years old in good health. What was sequenced was blood. The CDR3 region has the DNA TGCGCCAGCAGCCATGGACAGGAATCTCGCTCACCCCTCCACTTT. Residues: CASSHGQESRSPLHF.